This TCR beta chain was documented in a study of monozygotic twins with inflammatory bowel disease. Findings and limits, study-wide: Researchers were unable to tell different T cell subtypes apart.

Collection of a roughly 2.3 ml blood sample took place per donor. TCRdb re-called the 5' RACE reads and gives one entry per CDR3 protein, without DNA. Its table records around 220,000 distinct CDR3 sequences. Comment on this clonotype: What it binds is not known.

The CDR3 is made up of 16 amino acids. From germline, CDR1 is MNHNS and CDR2 SASEGT. Sequencing was performed on blood. V and J are TRBV6-1 and TRBJ2-5; TCRdb's assignment of TRBD2 cannot be checked, as there is no DNA. The receptor's source is a human donor with ulcerative colitis or Crohn's disease, or a healthy co-twin of an affected twin (not recorded which). The CDR3 here is CASSPYIQASPWPQYF.